This TCR beta chain was retrieved from a study of blood T cell repertoires in COVID-19. Study overall: T cells, B-cell-depleted T cells, or PBMCs provided the cDNA or gDNA that served as material.

Under the authors' procedure: Nucleated cell counts were estimated from reference gene primer amplification. Assay: immunoSEQ multiplex PCR; the TCRdb copy retains only in-frame clones and omits some. V and J calls and clone size follow that table, whereas D and trimming were derived from the DNA. The table has fewer than 500,000 clones, roughly 90% seen once. Looked up from germline, CDR1 is KGHDR and CDR2 is SFDVKD. Trimming pared 8 bases from V and 7 bases from J, leaving 13 bases between. This CDR3 region has 12 residues. The TCR originated in a woman under 40 with acute or convalescent COVID-19. The chain employs TRBV24-1 and TRBJ1-2, with a weak D call TRBD1 (6 bases). The sample consisted of peripheral blood. CDR3 in DNA: TGTGCCACCACTACAGGGTCGGGTGGCTACACCTTC. It is translated as CATTTGSGGYTF.